This T cell receptor beta chain was captured by sequencing in a study of blood T cells in healthy people across ages. Findings and caveats of the study: Age brought a roughly linear fall in TCR beta diversity measured per million T cells.

Regarding this clonotype: The antigen remains unidentified.

A sample-barcoded 5' primer and a J-beta primer mix were used in a second PCR of roughly 7 to 11 cycles. Sequencing yielded, for each sample, at least 2.5 million paired-end reads carrying CDR3. TCRdb independently ran MiXCR on the 5' RACE reads; one entry per CDR3 protein. This table has 1.5 million or so distinct CDR3 sequences, 42% appearing once. Aged roughly 6 to 100, donors were systemically healthy Caucasians from Russia. Extractions gave at least 5 micrograms of total RNA per sample. V dropped 2 bases and J dropped 0 bases, with 10 bases sitting between them. The length of the CDR3 is 15 residues. CDR1 and CDR2 (germline): ENHRY, SYGVKD.

This chain uses TRBV10-3 with TRBJ2-5, with TRBD1 as a possible D gene (5 bases). The clonotype originates from a woman under 30 in good health. The sample comprised blood. CDR3 sequence: CAISEGARYQETQYF. The CDR3 DNA reads as TGTGCCATCAGTGAGGGGGCTAGGTACCAAGAGACCCAGTACTTC.